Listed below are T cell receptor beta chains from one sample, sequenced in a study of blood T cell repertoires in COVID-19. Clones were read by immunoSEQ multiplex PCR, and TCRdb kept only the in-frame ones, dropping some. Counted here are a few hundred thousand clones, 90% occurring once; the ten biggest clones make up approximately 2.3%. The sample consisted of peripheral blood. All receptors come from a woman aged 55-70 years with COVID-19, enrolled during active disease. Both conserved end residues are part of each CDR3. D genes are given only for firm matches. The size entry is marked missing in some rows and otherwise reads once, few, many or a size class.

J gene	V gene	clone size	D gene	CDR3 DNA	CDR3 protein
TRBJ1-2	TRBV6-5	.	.	TGTGCCAGCAGGTCCCCGACACTCGAACGTGGCTACACCTTC	CASRSPTLERGYTF
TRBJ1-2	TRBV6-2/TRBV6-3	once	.	TGTGCCAGCAGTTACTCGTTCCGGACTACTTATAACTATGGCTACACCTTC	CASSYSFRTTYNYGYTF
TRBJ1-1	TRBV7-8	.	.	TGTGCCAGCAGGTTAGACAGGCCCACTGAAGCTTTCTTT	CASRLDRPTEAFF
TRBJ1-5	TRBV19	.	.	TGTGCCAGTAGTATAGCTGCGGGGGGTCTCAATCAGCCCCAGCATTTT	CASSIAAGGLNQPQHF
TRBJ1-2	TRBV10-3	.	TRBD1	TGTGCCGTGAGACCGGGACAGGGGGTGGGTGGCTACACCTTC	CAVRPGQGVGGYTF
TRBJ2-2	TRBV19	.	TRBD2	TGTGCCAGCCGCCCTAGCGGGGGATTCGCGAACACCGGGGAGCTGTTTTTT	CASRPSGGFANTGELFF
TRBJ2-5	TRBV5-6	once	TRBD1	TGTGCCAGCAGCTCGGACAGGAGAGAGACCCAGTACTTC	CASSSDRRETQYF
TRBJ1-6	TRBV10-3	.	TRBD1	TGTGCCATCAGTGATTTTGGTGACAGGGGTAATTCACCCCTCCACTTT	CAISDFGDRGNSPLHF
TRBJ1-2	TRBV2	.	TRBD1	TGTGCCAGTGGACAGGGGGGCTACACCTTC	CASGQGGYTF
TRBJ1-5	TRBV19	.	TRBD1	TGTGCCAGTAGTAAGGGGCGGGACAGGGGTTTCGGCCAGCCCCAGCATTTT	CASSKGRDRGFGQPQHF
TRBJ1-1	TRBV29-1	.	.	TGCAGCGTTGTTGACTTCCCGGGGGCTTTCTTT	CSVVDFPGAFF
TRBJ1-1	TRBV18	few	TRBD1	TGTGCCAGCTCAGCTCAAAAGGGGACAGTTCAAAAAGCTTTCTTT	CASSAQKGTVQKAFF
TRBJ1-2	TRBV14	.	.	TGTGCCAGCAGCCAACTCTCCAGGGGTGGCTACACCTTC	CASSQLSRGGYTF
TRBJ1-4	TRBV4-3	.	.	TGCGCCAGCAGCCAAGGACCAGGGACTAATGAAAAACTGTTTTTT	CASSQGPGTNEKLFF
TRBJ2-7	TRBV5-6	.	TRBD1	TGTGCCAGCAGCTTTGTGGGACAGGAATCCTACGAGCAGTACTTC	CASSFVGQESYEQYF
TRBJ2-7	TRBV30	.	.	TGTGCCTGGAGTAGGGGGACACCTCCTAGGAAGTACTTC	CAWSRGTPPRKYF
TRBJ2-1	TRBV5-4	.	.	TGTGCCAGCAGCCCTGGACTAAATGAGCAGTTCTTC	CASSPGLNEQFF
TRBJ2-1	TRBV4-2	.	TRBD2	TGTGCCAGCAGCCAATTTGGGACTAGCGGGGGCCTTGATGAGCAGTTCTTC	CASSQFGTSGGLDEQFF
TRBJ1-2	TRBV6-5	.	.	TGTGCCAGCAGATCGCAGGGGACGCTCGACTATGGCTACACCTTC	CASRSQGTLDYGYTF
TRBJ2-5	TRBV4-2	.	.	TGTGCCAGCAGCCTAATAGCTCCCTCCCCCGAGACCCAGTACTTC	CASSLIAPSPETQYF
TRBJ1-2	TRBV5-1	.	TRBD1	TGCGCCAGCAGCTCGCGGACAGGGTCGTACTATGGCTACACCTTC	CASSSRTGSYYGYTF
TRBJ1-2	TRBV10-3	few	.	TGTGCCATCAGTGGGGGGGGCGGCTACACCTTC	CAISGGGGYTF
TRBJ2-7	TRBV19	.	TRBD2	TGTGCCAGTAGTATTGGGAGCGGGGGTACCTACGAGCAGTACTTC	CASSIGSGGTYEQYF
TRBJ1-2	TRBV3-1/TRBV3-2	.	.	TGTGCCAGCAGCCACCTGGGAGTAGATAGCAATGGCTACACCTTC	CASSHLGVDSNGYTF
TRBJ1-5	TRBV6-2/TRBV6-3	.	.	TGTGCCAGCAGTTGGGGGAGGGGACAGCCCCAGCATTTT	CASSWGRGQPQHF
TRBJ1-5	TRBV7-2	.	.	TGTGCCAGCAGTTTGGGGGGTTTGAGCAATCAGCCCCAGCATTTT	CASSLGGLSNQPQHF
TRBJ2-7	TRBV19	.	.	TGTGCCAGCAGTCAACAAGACTCCATCTCCTACGAGCAGTACTTC	CASSQQDSISYEQYF
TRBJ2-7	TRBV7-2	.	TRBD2	TGTGCCAGCAGCGCTAGCGGGGAGTTTGCCGAGCAGTACTTC	CASSASGEFAEQYF
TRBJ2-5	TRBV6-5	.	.	TGTGCCAGCAGAGCCACGACTGGAGAGACCCAGTACTTC	CASRATTGETQYF
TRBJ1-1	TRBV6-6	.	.	TGTGCCAGCAGTTACAGGCGGAGTACAGGGGCTTTCTTT	CASSYRRSTGAFF
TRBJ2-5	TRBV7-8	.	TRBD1	TGTGCCAGCAGGGGCAGGGGGCGGGAGACCCAGTACTTC	CASRGRGRETQYF
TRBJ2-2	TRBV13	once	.	TGTGCCAGCAGCTTACAAGGGGCTATCGGGGAGCTGTTTTTT	CASSLQGAIGELFF
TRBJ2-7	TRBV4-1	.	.	TGCGCCAGCAGCCAGATGACATGGGCCGAGCAGTACTTC	CASSQMTWAEQYF
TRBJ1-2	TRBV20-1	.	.	TGCAGTGCTATGGACATGTACGGCTACACCTTC	CSAMDMYGYTF
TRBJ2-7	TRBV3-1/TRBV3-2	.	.	TGTGCCAGCAGCCAAGGCGCGGGATTCTCCCGATCCTACGAGCAGTACTTC	CASSQGAGFSRSYEQYF
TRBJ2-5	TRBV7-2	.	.	TGTGCCAGCAGCTGGACGAGAGGGGAGACCCAGTACTTC	CASSWTRGETQYF
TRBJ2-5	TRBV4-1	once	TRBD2	TGCGCCAGCAGCGAAACCCCTACGGTAGCGGGGGGCCAAGAGACCCAGTACTTC	CASSETPTVAGGQETQYF
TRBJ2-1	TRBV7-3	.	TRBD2	TGTGCCAGCAGCTTAGCGGGGGGCGCCTACAATGAGCAGTTCTTC	CASSLAGGAYNEQFF
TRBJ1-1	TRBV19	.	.	TGTGCCAGTACCTCCACCCCACAGGGAAATACTGAAGCTTTCTTT	CASTSTPQGNTEAFF
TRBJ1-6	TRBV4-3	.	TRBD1	TGCGCCAGCAGCCCCAACCCCCCCTCCGGGACAGGGGATTCACCCCTCCACTTT	CASSPNPPSGTGDSPLHF
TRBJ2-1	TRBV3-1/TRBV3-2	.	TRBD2	TGTGCCAGCAGCCAAGATAGGGCGCTAGCGGGCGGTAATGAGCAGTTCTTC	CASSQDRALAGGNEQFF